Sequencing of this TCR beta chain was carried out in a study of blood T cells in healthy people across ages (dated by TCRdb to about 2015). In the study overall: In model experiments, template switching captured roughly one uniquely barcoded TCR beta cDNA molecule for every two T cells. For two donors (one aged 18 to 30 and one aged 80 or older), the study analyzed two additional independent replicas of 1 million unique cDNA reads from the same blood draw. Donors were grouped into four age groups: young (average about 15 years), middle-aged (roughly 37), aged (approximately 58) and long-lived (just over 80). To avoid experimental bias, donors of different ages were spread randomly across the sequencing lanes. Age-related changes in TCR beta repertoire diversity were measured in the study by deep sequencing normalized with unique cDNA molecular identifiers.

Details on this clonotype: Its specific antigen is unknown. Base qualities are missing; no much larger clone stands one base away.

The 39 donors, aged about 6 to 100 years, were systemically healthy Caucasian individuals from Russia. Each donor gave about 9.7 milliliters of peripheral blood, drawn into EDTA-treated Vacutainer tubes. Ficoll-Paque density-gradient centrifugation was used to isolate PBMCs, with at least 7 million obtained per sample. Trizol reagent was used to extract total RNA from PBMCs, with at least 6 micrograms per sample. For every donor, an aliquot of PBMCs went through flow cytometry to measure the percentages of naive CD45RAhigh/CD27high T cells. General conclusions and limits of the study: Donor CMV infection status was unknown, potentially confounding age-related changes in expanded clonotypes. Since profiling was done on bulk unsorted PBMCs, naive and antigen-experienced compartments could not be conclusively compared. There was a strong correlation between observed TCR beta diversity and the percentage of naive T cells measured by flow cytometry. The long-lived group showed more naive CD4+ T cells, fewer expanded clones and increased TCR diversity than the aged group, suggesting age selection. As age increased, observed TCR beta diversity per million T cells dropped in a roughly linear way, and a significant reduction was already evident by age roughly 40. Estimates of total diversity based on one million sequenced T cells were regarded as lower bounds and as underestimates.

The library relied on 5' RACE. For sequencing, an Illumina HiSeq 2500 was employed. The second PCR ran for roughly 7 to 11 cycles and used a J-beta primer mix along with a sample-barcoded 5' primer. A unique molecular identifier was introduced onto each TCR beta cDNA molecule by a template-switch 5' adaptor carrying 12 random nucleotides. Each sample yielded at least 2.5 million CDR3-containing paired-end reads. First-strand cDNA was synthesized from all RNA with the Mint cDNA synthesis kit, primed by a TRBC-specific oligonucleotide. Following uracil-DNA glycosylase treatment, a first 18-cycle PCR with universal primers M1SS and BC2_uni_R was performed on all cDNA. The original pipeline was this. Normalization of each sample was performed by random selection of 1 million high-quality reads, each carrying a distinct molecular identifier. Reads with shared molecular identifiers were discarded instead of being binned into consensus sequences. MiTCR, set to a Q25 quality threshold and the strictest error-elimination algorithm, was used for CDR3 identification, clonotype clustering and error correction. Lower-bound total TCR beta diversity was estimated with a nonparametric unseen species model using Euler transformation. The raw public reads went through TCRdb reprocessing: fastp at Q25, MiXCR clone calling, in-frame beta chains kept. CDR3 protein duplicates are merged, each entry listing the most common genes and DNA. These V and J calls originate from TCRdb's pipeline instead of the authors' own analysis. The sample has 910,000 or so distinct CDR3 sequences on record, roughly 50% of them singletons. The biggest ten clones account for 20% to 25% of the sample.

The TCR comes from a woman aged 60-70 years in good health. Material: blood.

The CDR3 has the sequence CSARDDRGGGGDTQYF. In nucleotides, the sequence is TGCAGTGCTAGAGATGACCGAGGGGGTGGTGGAGATACGCAGTATTTT. The chain couples TRBV20-1 to TRBJ2-3; TRBD1 is a weak D gene call, 6 bases matching. V and J are truncated by 0 bases and 5 bases respectively, leaving an intervening sequence of 18 bases. According to the germline V gene (reference sequence), CDR1 reads DFQATT and CDR2 reads SNEGSKA. The CDR3 has 16 amino acids, counting the end cysteine and phenylalanine. Of all the DNA, just the CDR3 is kept, 48 bases in frame from base 1.